This TCR beta chain was sequenced for a study of blood T cell repertoires in COVID-19. TCRdb's table, derived via immunoSEQ multiplex PCR, lists solely in-frame clones and lacks some. The sample carries hundreds of thousands of clones, around 91% recorded once. The CDR3 loop spans 13 amino acids. V shed 3 bases and J shed 9 bases, with 9 bases lying between them. Germline CDR1 is SEHNR and CDR2 is FQNEAQ (reference sequence). Those enrolled, adults aged roughly 18 to 89 years, came from roughly 23 US areas. Participants' own reports of clinical history determined their cohort assignment. The J gene is TRBJ1-6, the V gene TRBV7-9; tentative D call: TRBD1 (5 bases). Sequenced material: PBMCs or T cells enriched from blood (not recorded which). The receptor's source is a woman aged 18-35 years with acute COVID-19. CDR3 residues: CASSLGTGSPLHF. Written as DNA, the CDR3 is TGTGCCAGCAGCTTGGGTACAGGTTCACCCCTCCACTTT.